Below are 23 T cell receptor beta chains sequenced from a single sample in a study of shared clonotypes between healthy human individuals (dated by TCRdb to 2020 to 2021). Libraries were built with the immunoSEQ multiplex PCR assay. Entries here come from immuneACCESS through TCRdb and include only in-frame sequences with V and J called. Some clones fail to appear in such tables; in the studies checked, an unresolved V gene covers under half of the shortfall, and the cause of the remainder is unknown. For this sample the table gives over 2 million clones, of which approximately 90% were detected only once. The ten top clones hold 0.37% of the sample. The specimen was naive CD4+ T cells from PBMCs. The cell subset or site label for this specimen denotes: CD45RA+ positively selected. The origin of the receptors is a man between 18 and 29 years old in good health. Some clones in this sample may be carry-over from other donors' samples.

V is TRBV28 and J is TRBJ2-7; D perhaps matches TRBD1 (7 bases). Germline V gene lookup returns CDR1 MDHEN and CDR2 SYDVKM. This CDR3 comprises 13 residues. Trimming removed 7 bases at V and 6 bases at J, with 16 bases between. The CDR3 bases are TGTGCCAGCATAGGAGGGGGCTATCGCGAGCAGTACTTC. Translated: CASIGGGYREQYF.

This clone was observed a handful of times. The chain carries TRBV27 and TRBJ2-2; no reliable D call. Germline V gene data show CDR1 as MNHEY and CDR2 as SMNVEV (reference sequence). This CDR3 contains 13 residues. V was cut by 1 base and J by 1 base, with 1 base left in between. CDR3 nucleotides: TGTGCCAGCAGTTTATTGAACACCGGGGAGCTGTTTTTT. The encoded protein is CASSLLNTGELFF.

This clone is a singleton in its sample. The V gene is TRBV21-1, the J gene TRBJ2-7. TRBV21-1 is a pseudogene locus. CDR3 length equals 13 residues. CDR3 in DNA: TGTGCCAGCAGCAGGGACCGAGCCTACGAGCAGTACTTC. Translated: CASSRDRAYEQYF.

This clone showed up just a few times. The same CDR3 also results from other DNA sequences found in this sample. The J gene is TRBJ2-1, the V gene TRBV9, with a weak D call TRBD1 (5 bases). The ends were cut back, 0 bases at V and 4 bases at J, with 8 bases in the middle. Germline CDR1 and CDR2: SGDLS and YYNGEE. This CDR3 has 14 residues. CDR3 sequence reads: CASSVGSGYNEQFF. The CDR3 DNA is TGTGCCAGCAGCGTAGGCTCAGGGTACAATGAGCAGTTCTTC.

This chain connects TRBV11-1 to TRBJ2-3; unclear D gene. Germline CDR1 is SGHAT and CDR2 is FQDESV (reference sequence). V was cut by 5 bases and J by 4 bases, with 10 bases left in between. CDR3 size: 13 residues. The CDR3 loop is CASSLPGSDTQYF. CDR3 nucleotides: TGTGCCAGCAGCCTACCCGGGTCAGATACGCAGTATTTT.

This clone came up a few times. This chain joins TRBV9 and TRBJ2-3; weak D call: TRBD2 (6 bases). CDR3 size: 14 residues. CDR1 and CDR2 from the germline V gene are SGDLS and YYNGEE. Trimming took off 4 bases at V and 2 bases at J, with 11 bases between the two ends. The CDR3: CASSPRTITDTQYF. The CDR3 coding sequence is TGTGCCAGCAGCCCCCGGACTATCACAGATACGCAGTATTTT. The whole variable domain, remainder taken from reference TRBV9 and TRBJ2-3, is DSGVTQTPKHLITATGQRVTLRCSPRSGDLSVYWYQQSLDQGLQFLIQYYNGEERAKGNILERFSAQQFPDLHSELNLSSLELGDSALYFCASSPRTITDTQYFGPGTRLTVL.

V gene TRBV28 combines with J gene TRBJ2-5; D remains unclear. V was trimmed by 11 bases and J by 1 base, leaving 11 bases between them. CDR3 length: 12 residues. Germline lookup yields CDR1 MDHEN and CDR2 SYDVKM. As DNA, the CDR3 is TGTGCCGCTCGAAGACTCCAAGAGACCCAGTACTTC. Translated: CAARRLQETQYF.

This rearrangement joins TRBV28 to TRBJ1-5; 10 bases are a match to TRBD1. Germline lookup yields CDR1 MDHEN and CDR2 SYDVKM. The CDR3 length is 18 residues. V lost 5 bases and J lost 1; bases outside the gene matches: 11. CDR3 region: CASSPPGQGRSSNQPQHF. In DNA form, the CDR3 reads TGTGCCAGCAGTCCTCCGGGACAGGGGAGGTCGAGCAATCAGCCCCAGCATTTT. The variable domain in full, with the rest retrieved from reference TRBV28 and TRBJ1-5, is DVKVTQSSRYLVKRTGEKVFLECVQDMDHENMFWYRQDPGLGLRLIYFSYDVKMKEKGDIPEGYSVSREKKERFSLILESASTNQTSMYLCASSPPGQGRSSNQPQHFGDGTRLSIL.

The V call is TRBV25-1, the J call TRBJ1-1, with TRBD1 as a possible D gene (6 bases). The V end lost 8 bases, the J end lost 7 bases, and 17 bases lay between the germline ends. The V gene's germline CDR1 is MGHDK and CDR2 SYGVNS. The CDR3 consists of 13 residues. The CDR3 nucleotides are TGTGCCAGCGGGGGCCGGGGAAAGGGTGAAGCTTTCTTT. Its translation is CASGGRGKGEAFF.

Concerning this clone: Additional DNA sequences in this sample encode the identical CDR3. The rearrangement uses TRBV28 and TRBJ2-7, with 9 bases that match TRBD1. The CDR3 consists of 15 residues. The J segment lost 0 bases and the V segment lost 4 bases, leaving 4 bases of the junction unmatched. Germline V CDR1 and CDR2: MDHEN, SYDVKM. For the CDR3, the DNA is TGTGCCAGCAGTTCCGGGACAGGGAGCTCCTACGAGCAGTACTTC. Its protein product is CASSSGTGSSYEQYF.

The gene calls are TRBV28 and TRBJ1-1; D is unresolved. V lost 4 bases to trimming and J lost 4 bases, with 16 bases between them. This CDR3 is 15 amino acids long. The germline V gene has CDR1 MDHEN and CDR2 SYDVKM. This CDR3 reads CASSSPSEGSTEAFF. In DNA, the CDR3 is TGTGCCAGCAGTTCCCCGTCGGAAGGGAGCACTGAAGCTTTCTTT.

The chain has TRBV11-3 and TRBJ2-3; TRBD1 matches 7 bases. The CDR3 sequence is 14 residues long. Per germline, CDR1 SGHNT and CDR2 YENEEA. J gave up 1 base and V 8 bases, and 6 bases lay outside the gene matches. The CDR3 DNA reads TGTGCCAGCTCGACAGGGCTCGGCACAGATACGCAGTATTTT. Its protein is CASSTGLGTDTQYF.

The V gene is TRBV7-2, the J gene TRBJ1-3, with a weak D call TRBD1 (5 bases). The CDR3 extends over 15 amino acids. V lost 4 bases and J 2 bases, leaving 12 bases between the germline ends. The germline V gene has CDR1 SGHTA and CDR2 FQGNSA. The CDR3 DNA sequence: TGTGCCAGCAGCTACCAGGGTAGAACTGGAAACACCATATATTTT. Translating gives CASSYQGRTGNTIYF. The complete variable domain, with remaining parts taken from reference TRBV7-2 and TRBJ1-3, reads GAGVSQSPSNKVTEKGKDVELRCDPISGHTALYWYRQSLGQGLEFLIYFQGNSAPDKSGLPSDRFSAERTGGSVSTLTIQRTQQEDSAVYLCASSYQGRTGNTIYFGEGSWLTVV.

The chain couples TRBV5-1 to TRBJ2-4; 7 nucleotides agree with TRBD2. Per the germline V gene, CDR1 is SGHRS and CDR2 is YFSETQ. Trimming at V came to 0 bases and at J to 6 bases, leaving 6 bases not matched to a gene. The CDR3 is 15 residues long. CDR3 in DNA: TGCGCCAGCAGCTTGGCCAGGGAGGGGAGAAACATTCAGTACTTC. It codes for CASSLAREGRNIQYF.

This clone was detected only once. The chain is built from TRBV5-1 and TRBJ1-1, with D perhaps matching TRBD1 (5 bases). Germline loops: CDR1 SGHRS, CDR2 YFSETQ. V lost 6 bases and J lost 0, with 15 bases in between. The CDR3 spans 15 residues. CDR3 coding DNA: TGCGCCAGCACCCCACCGGGGGTACTGAACACTGAAGCTTTCTTT. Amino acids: CASTPPGVLNTEAFF. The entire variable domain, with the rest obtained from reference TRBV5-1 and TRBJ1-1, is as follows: KAGVTQTPRYLIKTRGQQVTLSCSPISGHRSVSWYQQTPGQGLQFLFEYFSETQRNKGNFPGRFSGRQFSNSRSEMNVSTLELGDSALYLCASTPPGVLNTEAFFGQGTRLTVV.

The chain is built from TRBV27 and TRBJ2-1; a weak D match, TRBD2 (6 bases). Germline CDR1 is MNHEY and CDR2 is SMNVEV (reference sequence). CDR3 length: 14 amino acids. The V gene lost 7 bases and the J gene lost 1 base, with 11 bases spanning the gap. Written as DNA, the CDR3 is TGTGCCAGCATCCGTGCGGGGTCCTACAATGAGCAGTTCTTC. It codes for CASIRAGSYNEQFF.

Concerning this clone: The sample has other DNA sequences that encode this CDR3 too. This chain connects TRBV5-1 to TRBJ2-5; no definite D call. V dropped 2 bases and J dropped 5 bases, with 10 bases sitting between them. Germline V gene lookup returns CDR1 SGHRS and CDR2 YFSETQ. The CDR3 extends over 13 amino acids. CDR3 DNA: TGCGCCAGCAGCTTTGGAGTGGGGGAGACCCAGTACTTC. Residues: CASSFGVGETQYF.

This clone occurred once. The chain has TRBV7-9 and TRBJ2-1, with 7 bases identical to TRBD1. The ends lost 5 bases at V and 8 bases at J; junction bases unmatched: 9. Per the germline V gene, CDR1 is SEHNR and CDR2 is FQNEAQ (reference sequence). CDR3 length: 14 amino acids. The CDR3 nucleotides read TGTGCCAGCAGCCTCTCGCAGGGGGTCGATGAGCAGTTCTTC. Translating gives CASSLSQGVDEQFF.

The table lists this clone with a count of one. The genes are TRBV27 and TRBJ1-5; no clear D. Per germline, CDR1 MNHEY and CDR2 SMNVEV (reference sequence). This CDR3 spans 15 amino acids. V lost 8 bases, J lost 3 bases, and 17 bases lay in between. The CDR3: CASGSRMGINQPQHF. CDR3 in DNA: TGTGCCAGCGGTTCACGGATGGGCATCAATCAGCCCCAGCATTTT.

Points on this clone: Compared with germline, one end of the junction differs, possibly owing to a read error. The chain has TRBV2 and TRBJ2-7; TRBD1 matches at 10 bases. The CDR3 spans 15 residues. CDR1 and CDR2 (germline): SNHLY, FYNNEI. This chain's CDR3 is CASREDRGRLGEQYF. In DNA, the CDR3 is TGTGCCAGCAGGGAAGACAGGGGGCGTTTGGGCGAGCAGTACTTC.

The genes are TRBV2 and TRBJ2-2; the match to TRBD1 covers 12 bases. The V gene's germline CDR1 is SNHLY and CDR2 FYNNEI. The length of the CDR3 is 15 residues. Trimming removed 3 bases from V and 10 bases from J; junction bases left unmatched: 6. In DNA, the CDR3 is TGTGCCAGCAGTGACCCGGGACAGGGGGCAGTGGAGCTGTTTTTT. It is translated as CASSDPGQGAVELFF.

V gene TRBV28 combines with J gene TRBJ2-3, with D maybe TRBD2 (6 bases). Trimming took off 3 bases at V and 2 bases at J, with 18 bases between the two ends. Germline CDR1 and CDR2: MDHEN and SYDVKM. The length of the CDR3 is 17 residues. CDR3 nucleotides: TGTGCCAGCAGTTTCCCGTCTCCGGGACTTACCACAGATACGCAGTATTTT. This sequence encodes CASSFPSPGLTTDTQYF.

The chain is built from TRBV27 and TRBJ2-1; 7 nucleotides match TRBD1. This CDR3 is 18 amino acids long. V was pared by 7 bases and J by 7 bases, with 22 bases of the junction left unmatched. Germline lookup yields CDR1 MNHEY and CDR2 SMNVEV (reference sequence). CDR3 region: CASTSLGDSPRRGNEQFF. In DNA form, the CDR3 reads TGTGCCAGCACCTCCCTCGGGGACAGTCCTAGAAGGGGGAATGAGCAGTTCTTC.